Listed below are T cell receptor beta chains from one sample, sequenced in a study of blood T cell repertoires in COVID-19. The method was immunoSEQ multiplex PCR; TCRdb's version includes in-frame clones alone and lacks a portion of them. This sample has about 120,000 clones, with around 78% found just once. Sequencing used peripheral blood. These receptors were taken from a man between 65 and 80 years old with acute or convalescent COVID-19. Each CDR3 is given with its conserved first and last residue. Not every row has a clone size; where given, it reads once, few, many or a size class.

abundance: NA; v_gene: TRBV10-3; j_gene: TRBJ1-6; CDR3aa: CAISEGTGGGSYNSPLHF
abundance: NA; v_gene: TRBV9; j_gene: TRBJ2-1; CDR3aa: CASSLTGPSPYNEQFF
abundance: NA; v_gene: TRBV7-3; j_gene: TRBJ1-2; CDR3aa: CASSLNPRDYGYTF
abundance: few; v_gene: TRBV10-3; j_gene: TRBJ2-7; CDR3aa: CATTGATYEQYF
abundance: NA; v_gene: TRBV7-9; j_gene: TRBJ2-3; CDR3aa: CASSPGTDTQYF
abundance: NA; v_gene: TRBV7-2; j_gene: TRBJ2-2; CDR3aa: CASSSGTSGVYTGELFF
abundance: NA; v_gene: TRBV5-4; j_gene: TRBJ2-3; CDR3aa: CASSFEISGSTDTQYF
abundance: NA; v_gene: TRBV2; j_gene: TRBJ1-1; CDR3aa: CASSEQGRGNTEAFF
abundance: NA; v_gene: TRBV5-5; j_gene: TRBJ1-1; CDR3aa: CASRRDRVTEAFF
abundance: NA; v_gene: TRBV5-1; j_gene: TRBJ2-3; CDR3aa: CASRGTSTDTQYF
abundance: NA; v_gene: TRBV5-1; j_gene: TRBJ2-3; CDR3aa: CASSPLTSGADTQYF
abundance: NA; v_gene: TRBV30; j_gene: TRBJ1-4; CDR3aa: CAWSRGQGIEKLFF
abundance: NA; v_gene: TRBV29-1; j_gene: TRBJ2-3; CDR3aa: CSVFRGSTDTQYF
abundance: NA; v_gene: TRBV5-1; j_gene: TRBJ2-3; CDR3aa: CASSGSSTDTQYF
abundance: NA; v_gene: TRBV21-1; j_gene: TRBJ2-1; CDR3aa: CASSKEFCGGGRNNEQFF
abundance: NA; v_gene: TRBV6-5; j_gene: TRBJ1-2; CDR3aa: CASSYPGQNFYGYTF
abundance: NA; v_gene: TRBV9; j_gene: TRBJ1-1; CDR3aa: CASSAGGVSTEAFF
abundance: few; v_gene: TRBV7-3; j_gene: TRBJ2-1; CDR3aa: CASSPPGGFSYNEQFF
abundance: NA; v_gene: TRBV18; j_gene: TRBJ2-7; CDR3aa: CASSPPSRYSYEQYF
abundance: NA; v_gene: TRBV6-5; j_gene: TRBJ2-7; CDR3aa: CASSPGTGILGEQYF
abundance: NA; v_gene: TRBV6-2/TRBV6-3; j_gene: TRBJ2-3; CDR3aa: CASSPYRLAGAPDTQYF
abundance: NA; v_gene: TRBV5-6; j_gene: TRBJ1-5; CDR3aa: CASSPGHQRGNQPQHF
abundance: few; v_gene: TRBV3-1/TRBV3-2; j_gene: TRBJ1-1; CDR3aa: CASSQDGTLEAFF
abundance: NA; v_gene: TRBV5-1; j_gene: TRBJ1-1; CDR3aa: CASSIKAGAHTEAFF
abundance: NA; v_gene: TRBV13; j_gene: TRBJ2-1; CDR3aa: CASSLVWGVHEQFF
abundance: NA; v_gene: TRBV4-3; j_gene: TRBJ2-4; CDR3aa: CASSSGTGAKNIQYF
abundance: NA; v_gene: TRBV18; j_gene: TRBJ1-2; CDR3aa: CASSPGTGSHGYTF
abundance: few; v_gene: TRBV12-3/TRBV12-4; j_gene: TRBJ1-3; CDR3aa: CASSLLGNTIYF
abundance: NA; v_gene: TRBV6-1; j_gene: TRBJ1-2; CDR3aa: CASSEASRGGYGYTF
abundance: NA; v_gene: TRBV19; j_gene: TRBJ1-1; CDR3aa: CASTRGGRGTEAFF
abundance: NA; v_gene: TRBV7-3; j_gene: TRBJ1-1; CDR3aa: CASSFTQGNTEAFF
abundance: NA; v_gene: TRBV2; j_gene: TRBJ2-5; CDR3aa: CASRHGLAGGPGRETQYF
abundance: NA; v_gene: TRBV7-6; j_gene: TRBJ1-1; CDR3aa: CASSLQENTEAFF
abundance: NA; v_gene: TRBV2; j_gene: TRBJ1-2; CDR3aa: CARSRDTGRAYGYTF
abundance: NA; v_gene: TRBV19; j_gene: TRBJ1-3; CDR3aa: CASRSRDRGLGNTIYF
abundance: NA; v_gene: TRBV6-6; j_gene: TRBJ1-2; CDR3aa: CASEDRGLDYGYTF
abundance: NA; v_gene: TRBV6-2/TRBV6-3; j_gene: TRBJ2-7; CDR3aa: CASSYSSDRGLDYEQYF
abundance: NA; v_gene: TRBV7-6; j_gene: TRBJ2-2; CDR3aa: CASSLGTSGAETGELFF
abundance: NA; v_gene: TRBV27; j_gene: TRBJ2-7; CDR3aa: CASSQRTGGYEQYF
abundance: once; v_gene: TRBV5-4; j_gene: TRBJ1-2; CDR3aa: CASSRDRVSFYGYTF
abundance: NA; v_gene: TRBV7-7; j_gene: TRBJ2-7; CDR3aa: CASSLGDSYEQYF
abundance: NA; v_gene: TRBV20-1; j_gene: TRBJ2-3; CDR3aa: CSASGQISSTDTQYF
abundance: once; v_gene: TRBV5-4; j_gene: TRBJ2-3; CDR3aa: CASRGTSGGIKGQYF
abundance: NA; v_gene: TRBV7-2; j_gene: TRBJ2-4; CDR3aa: CASSTLASLAKNIQYF
abundance: NA; v_gene: TRBV5-1; j_gene: TRBJ1-4; CDR3aa: CASSLTGSNEKLFF
abundance: NA; v_gene: TRBV5-6; j_gene: TRBJ1-3; CDR3aa: CASGDTGNTIYF
abundance: NA; v_gene: TRBV24-1; j_gene: TRBJ1-2; CDR3aa: CATSDRGQPISDGYTF
abundance: NA; v_gene: TRBV9; j_gene: TRBJ1-1; CDR3aa: CASSSLPAQGNTEAFF
abundance: NA; v_gene: TRBV18; j_gene: TRBJ1-6; CDR3aa: CASSPTSDSPLHF
abundance: NA; v_gene: TRBV6-5; j_gene: TRBJ1-3; CDR3aa: CATARQRSGNTIYF
abundance: NA; v_gene: TRBV4-1; j_gene: TRBJ2-7; CDR3aa: CASRATGTGGNEQYF